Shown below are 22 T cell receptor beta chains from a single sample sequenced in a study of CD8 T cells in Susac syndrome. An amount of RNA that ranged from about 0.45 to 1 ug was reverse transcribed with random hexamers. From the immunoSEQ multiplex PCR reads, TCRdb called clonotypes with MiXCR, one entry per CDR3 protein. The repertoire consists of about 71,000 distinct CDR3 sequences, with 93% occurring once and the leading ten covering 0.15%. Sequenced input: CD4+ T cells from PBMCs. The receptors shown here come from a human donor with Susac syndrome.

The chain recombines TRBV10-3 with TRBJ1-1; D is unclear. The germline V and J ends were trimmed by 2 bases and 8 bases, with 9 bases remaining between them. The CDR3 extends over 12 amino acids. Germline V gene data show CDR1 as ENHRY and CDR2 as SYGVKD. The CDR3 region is CAISEGGGEAFF. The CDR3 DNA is TGTGCCATCAGTGAGGGCGGAGGCGAAGCTTTCTTT.

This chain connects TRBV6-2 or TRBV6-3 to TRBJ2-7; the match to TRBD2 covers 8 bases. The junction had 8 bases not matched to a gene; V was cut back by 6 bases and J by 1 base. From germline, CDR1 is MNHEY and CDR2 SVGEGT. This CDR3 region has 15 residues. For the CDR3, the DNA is TGTGCCAGCAGCCCCGGGAGGGTCCCTTCCTACGAGCAGTACTTC. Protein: CASSPGRVPSYEQYF.

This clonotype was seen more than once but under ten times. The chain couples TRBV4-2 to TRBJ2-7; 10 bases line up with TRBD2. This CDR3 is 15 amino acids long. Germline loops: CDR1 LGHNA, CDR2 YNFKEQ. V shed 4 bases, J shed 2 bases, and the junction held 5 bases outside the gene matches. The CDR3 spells CASSPGLAITYEQYF. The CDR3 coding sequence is TGTGCCAGCAGCCCGGGACTAGCGATTACCTACGAGCAGTACTTC.

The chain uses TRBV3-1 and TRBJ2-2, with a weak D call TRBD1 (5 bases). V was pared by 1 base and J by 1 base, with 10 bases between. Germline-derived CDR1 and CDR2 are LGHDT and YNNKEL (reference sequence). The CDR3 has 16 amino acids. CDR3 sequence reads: CASSQAGHMNTGELFF. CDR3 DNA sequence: TGTGCCAGCAGCCAAGCAGGACACATGAACACCGGGGAGCTGTTTTTT.

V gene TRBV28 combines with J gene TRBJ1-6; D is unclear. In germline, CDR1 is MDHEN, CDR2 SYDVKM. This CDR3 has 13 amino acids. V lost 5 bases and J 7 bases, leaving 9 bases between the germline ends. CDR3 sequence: CASSPLYNSPLHF. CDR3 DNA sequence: TGTGCCAGCAGTCCCCTATACAATTCACCCCTCCACTTT.

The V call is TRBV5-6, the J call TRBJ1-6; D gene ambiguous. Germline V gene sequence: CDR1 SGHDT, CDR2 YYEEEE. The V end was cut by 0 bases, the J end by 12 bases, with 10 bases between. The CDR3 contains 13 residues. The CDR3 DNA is TGTGCCAGCAGCTTGGGGCTGGCTAGACCCCTCCACTTT. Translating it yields CASSLGLARPLHF.

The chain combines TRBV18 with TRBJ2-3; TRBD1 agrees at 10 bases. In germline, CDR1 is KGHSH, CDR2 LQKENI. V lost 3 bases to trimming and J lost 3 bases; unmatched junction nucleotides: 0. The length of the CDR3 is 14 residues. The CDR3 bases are TGTGCCAGCTCACCGGGACAGGGGACAGATACGCAGTATTTT. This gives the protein CASSPGQGTDTQYF.

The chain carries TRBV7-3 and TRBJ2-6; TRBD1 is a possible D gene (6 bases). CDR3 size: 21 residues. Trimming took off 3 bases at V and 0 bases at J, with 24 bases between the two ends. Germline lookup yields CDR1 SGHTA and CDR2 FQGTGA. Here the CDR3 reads CASSFILGGQTVPSGANVLTF. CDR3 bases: TGTGCCAGCAGCTTTATTCTTGGAGGACAGACTGTCCCCTCTGGGGCCAACGTCCTGACTTTC.

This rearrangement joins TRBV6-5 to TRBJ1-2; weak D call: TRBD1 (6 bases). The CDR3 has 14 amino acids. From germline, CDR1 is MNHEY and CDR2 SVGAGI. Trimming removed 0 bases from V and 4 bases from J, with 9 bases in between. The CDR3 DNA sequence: TGTGCCAGCAGTTACTCGGGACATGCCTATGGCTACACCTTC. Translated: CASSYSGHAYGYTF.

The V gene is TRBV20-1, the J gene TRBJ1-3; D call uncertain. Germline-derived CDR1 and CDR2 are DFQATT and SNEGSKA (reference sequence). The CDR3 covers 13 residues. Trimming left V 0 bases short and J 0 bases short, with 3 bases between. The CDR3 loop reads CSAREFSGNTIYF. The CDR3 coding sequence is TGCAGTGCTAGAGAATTCTCTGGAAACACCATATATTTT.

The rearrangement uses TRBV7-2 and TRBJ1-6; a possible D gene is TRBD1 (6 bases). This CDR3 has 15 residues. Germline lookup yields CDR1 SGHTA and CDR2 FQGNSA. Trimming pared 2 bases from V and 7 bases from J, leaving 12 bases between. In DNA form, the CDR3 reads TGTGCCAGCAGCTTACAGGGGCCCCTAAATTCACCCCTCCACTTT. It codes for CASSLQGPLNSPLHF.

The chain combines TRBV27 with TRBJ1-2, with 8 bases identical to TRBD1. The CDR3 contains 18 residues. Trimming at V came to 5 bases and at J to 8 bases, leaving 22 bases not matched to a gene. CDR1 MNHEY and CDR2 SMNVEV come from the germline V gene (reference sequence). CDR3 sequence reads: CASSPITRTGRKVGGYTF. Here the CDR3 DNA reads TGTGCCAGCAGTCCAATCACTCGGACAGGGAGGAAGGTGGGGGGCTACACCTTC.

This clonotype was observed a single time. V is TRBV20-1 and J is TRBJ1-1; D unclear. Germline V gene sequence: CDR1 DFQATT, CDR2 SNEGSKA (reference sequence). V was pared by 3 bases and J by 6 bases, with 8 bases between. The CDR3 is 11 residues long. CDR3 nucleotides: TGCAGTGCTAGCTCTGGGTCTGAAGCTTTCTTT. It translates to CSASSGSEAFF.

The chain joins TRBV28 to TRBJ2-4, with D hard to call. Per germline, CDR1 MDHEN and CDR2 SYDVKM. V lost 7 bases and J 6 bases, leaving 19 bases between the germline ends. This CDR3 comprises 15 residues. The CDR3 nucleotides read TGTGCCAGCACCCCCCACGGGCCAGATCGAAACATTCAGTACTTC. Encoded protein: CASTPHGPDRNIQYF.

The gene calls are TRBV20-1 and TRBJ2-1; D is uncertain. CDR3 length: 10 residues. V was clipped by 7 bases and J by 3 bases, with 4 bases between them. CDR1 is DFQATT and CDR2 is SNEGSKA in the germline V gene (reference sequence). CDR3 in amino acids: CSGLYNEQFF. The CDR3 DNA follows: TGCAGTGGCCTCTACAATGAGCAGTTCTTC.

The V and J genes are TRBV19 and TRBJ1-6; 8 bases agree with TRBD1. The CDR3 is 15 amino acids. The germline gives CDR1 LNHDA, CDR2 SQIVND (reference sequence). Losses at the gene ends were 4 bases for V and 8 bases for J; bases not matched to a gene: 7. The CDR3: CASSSWTGSDSPLHF. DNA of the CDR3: TGTGCCAGTAGTAGTTGGACAGGGTCGGATTCACCCCTCCACTTT.

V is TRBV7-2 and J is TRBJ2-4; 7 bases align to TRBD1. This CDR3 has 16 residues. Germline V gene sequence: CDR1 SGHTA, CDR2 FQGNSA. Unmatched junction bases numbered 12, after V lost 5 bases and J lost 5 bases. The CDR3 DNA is TGTGCCAGCAGCCCGCATGGACAGGTCGGGGAAAACATTCAGTACTTC. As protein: CASSPHGQVGENIQYF.

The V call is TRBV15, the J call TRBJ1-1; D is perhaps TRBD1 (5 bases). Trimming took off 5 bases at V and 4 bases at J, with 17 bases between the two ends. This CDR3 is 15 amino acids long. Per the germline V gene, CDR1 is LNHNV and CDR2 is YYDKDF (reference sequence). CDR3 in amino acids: CATSGGAGRATEAFF. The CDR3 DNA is TGTGCCACCAGCGGAGGGGCAGGGAGGGCCACTGAAGCTTTCTTT.

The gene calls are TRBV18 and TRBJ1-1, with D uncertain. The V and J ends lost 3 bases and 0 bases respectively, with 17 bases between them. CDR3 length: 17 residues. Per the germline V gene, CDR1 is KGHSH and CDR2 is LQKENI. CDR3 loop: CASSPSTARRLNTEAFF. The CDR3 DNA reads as TGTGCCAGCTCACCCTCCACAGCTAGAAGATTGAACACTGAAGCTTTCTTT.

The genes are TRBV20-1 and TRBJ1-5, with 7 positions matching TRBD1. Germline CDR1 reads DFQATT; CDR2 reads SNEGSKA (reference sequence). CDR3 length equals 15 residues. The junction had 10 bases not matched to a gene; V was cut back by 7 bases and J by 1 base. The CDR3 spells CSVHRGMASNQPQHF. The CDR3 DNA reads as TGCAGTGTTCACAGGGGCATGGCGAGCAATCAGCCCCAGCATTTT.

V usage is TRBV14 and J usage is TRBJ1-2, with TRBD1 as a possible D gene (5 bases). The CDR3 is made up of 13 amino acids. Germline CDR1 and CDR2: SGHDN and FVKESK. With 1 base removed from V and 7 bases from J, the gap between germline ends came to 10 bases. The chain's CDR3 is CASSQGGVIGYTF. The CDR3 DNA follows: TGTGCCAGCAGCCAAGGGGGGGTTATTGGCTACACCTTC.

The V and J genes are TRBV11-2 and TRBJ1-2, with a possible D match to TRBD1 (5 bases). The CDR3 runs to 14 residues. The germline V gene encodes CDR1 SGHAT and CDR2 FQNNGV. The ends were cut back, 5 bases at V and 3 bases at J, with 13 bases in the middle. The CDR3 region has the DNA TGTGCCAGCAGCAACCGGGACGGAGACTATGGCTACACCTTC. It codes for CASSNRDGDYGYTF.